Listed below are T cell receptor beta chains from one sample, sequenced in a study of cytomegalovirus exposure and HLA in healthy donors. TCRdb's copy holds only in-frame clones and misses some; the assay was immunoSEQ multiplex PCR. The sample yields under 200,000 clones, about 88% seen once. Sequenced sample: PBMCs. The source is a man aged 30-40 years in good health and CMV-seropositive. Each CDR3 is given with its conserved first and last residue. A D gene is named only where the DNA matches it firmly. A clone size is listed for some rows: how often the clone was seen (once, few, many), or a class if it is expanded.

abundance	d_gene	v_gene	j_gene	CDR3aa	CDR3nt
NA	TRBD1	TRBV13	TRBJ1-2	CASSFRTGYGYTF	TGTGCCAGCAGCTTTAGGACAGGCTATGGCTACACCTTC
NA	TRBD1	TRBV7-2	TRBJ1-4	CASSLGTVSNEKLFF	TGTGCCAGCAGCTTGGGGACAGTTTCTAATGAAAAACTGTTTTTT
NA	TRBD2	TRBV7-3	TRBJ2-3	CASSRLAGGGDTQYF	TGTGCCAGCAGCCGACTAGCGGGAGGGGGTGATACGCAGTATTTT
NA	NA	TRBV19	TRBJ2-1	CASSSSQTGVNEQFF	TGTGCCAGTAGCTCCTCCCAGACAGGAGTCAATGAGCAGTTCTTC
NA	TRBD1	TRBV5-6	TRBJ1-5	CASSPNRGGNQPQHF	TGTGCCAGCAGCCCCAACAGGGGGGGCAATCAGCCCCAGCATTTT
NA	TRBD2	TRBV5-4	TRBJ2-1	CASSPSGNYNEQFF	TGTGCCAGCTCCCCTAGCGGGAATTACAATGAGCAGTTCTTC
once	TRBD2	TRBV11-3	TRBJ2-1	CASSLSAGVEQFF	TGTGCCAGCAGCTTATCAGCGGGAGTTGAGCAGTTCTTC
NA	NA	TRBV19	TRBJ1-5	CASSSLRGNYQPQHF	TGTGCCAGTAGTTCCCTCAGGGGCAATTATCAGCCCCAGCATTTT
few	TRBD2	TRBV4-1	TRBJ2-3	CASSQGLAGGVDTQYF	TGCGCCAGCAGCCAAGGACTAGCGGGAGGAGTAGATACGCAGTATTTT
NA	NA	TRBV7-9	TRBJ1-4	CSSSSIRAGVGANEKLFF	TGTTCCAGCAGCTCAATCCGGGCAGGGGTCGGCGCTAATGAAAAACTGTTTTTT